One sample yielded the 26 T cell receptor beta chains listed below, sequenced in a study of blood T cell repertoires in COVID-19. Sequencing used immunoSEQ multiplex PCR; TCRdb keeps in-frame clones, though not all of them. The table includes 150,000 or so clones, around 82% detected once. The sequencing input was peripheral blood. Source of these receptors: a human donor with acute or convalescent COVID-19. The donor label of this sample is uncertain.

This chain links TRBV29-1 with TRBJ1-2; D is ambiguous. Germline V gene lookup returns CDR1 SQVTM and CDR2 ANQGSEA. CDR3 length equals 11 residues. V lost 4 bases, J lost 4 bases, and 7 bases lay in between. The CDR3 protein is CSVVTVYGYTF. In DNA form, the CDR3 reads TGCAGCGTTGTAACGGTCTATGGCTACACCTTC.

This clone showed up just once. This chain links TRBV18 with TRBJ2-1; a weak D match, TRBD1 (6 bases). CDR1 is KGHSH, CDR2 LQKENI, per germline. The V and J ends lost 2 bases and 8 bases respectively, with 10 bases between them. CDR3 size: 13 residues. In DNA, the CDR3 is TGTGCCAGCTCACCAAAACAGGGCGATGAGCAGTTCTTC. The encoded protein is CASSPKQGDEQFF.

The J gene is TRBJ1-5, the V gene TRBV11-2; D call uncertain. Trimming shortened V by 0 bases and J by 9 bases, and 9 bases separated the two germline ends. CDR1 is SGHAT, CDR2 FQNNGV, per germline. The CDR3 loop spans 13 amino acids. The CDR3 coding sequence is TGTGCCAGCAGCTTAGATCGAGGGTGGCCCCAGCATTTT. It is translated as CASSLDRGWPQHF. The entire variable domain, with the rest obtained from reference TRBV11-2 and TRBJ1-5, is as follows: EAGVAQSPRYKIIEKRQSVAFWCNPISGHATLYWYQQILGQGPKLLIQFQNNGVVDDSQLPKDRFSAERLKGVDSTLKIQPAKLEDSAVYLCASSLDRGWPQHFGDGTRLSIL.

The chain joins TRBV4-1 to TRBJ2-2; D call uncertain. The CDR3 has 14 amino acids. V lost 3 bases and J lost 4, with 9 bases in between. CDR1 is MGHRA and CDR2 is YSYEKL in the germline V gene. Written as DNA, the CDR3 is TGCGCCAGCAGCCATAGAGTTGGCACCGGGGAGCTGTTTTTT. Its translation: CASSHRVGTGELFF.

The gene calls are TRBV29-1 and TRBJ2-3; 8 bases agree with TRBD1. Trimming at V came to 1 base and at J to 2 bases, leaving 5 bases not matched to a gene. This CDR3 region has 15 residues. CDR1 and CDR2 (germline): SQVTM, ANQGSEA. In DNA form, the CDR3 reads TGCAGCGTTGAAGGAGGGACAGGACTCACAGATACGCAGTATTTT. Amino acid sequence: CSVEGGTGLTDTQYF.

This sequence joins TRBV13 and TRBJ2-2, with 9 bases identical to TRBD2. Germline V gene lookup returns CDR1 PRHDT and CDR2 FYEKMQ (reference sequence). The CDR3 runs to 14 residues. Unmatched junction bases numbered 3, after V lost 4 bases and J lost 6 bases. The CDR3 DNA reads as TGTGCCAGCAGCTCACAGCGGGGGGCCGGGGAGCTGTTTTTT. Translated, it gives CASSSQRGAGELFF.

V and J are TRBV19 and TRBJ1-5, with TRBD1 matching over 7 bases. V was pared by 6 bases and J by 4 bases, with 9 bases of the junction left unmatched. CDR3 length: 15 residues. In germline, CDR1 is LNHDA, CDR2 SQIVND (reference sequence). The CDR3 DNA reads as TGTGCCAGTAGCCCGGGGACAGTAAGAAATCAGCCCCAGCATTTT. Translated: CASSPGTVRNQPQHF.

V is TRBV18 and J is TRBJ2-7; D may be TRBD2 (5 bases). Trimming cost V 6 bases and J 4 bases, with 13 bases left between them. Germline loops: CDR1 KGHSH, CDR2 LQKENI. CDR3 size: 13 residues. The chain's CDR3 is CASSLKRVYEQYF. The CDR3, as DNA: TGTGCCAGCTCCCTCAAGAGGGTATACGAGCAGTACTTC.

The V gene is TRBV7-3, the J gene TRBJ2-3, with D possibly TRBD1 on 6 matching bases. The V gene lost 5 bases and the J gene lost 10 bases, with 16 bases spanning the gap. From germline, CDR1 is SGHTA and CDR2 FQGTGA. This CDR3 is built from 13 residues. CDR3 loop: CASSPDIKGAQYF. DNA for the CDR3: TGTGCCAGCAGCCCGGATATTAAGGGGGCGCAGTATTTT. Full variable domain (outside the CDR3, taken from reference TRBV7-3 and TRBJ2-3): GAGVSQTPSNKVTEKGKYVELRCDPISGHTALYWYRQSLGQGPEFLIYFQGTGAADDSGLPNDRFFAVRPEGSVSTLKIQRTERGDSAVYLCASSPDIKGAQYFGPGTRLTVL.

V gene TRBV19 combines with J gene TRBJ2-2, with D perhaps matching TRBD1 (7 bases). Trimming left V 4 bases short and J 4 bases short, with 25 bases between. Germline-derived CDR1 and CDR2 are LNHDA and SQIVND (reference sequence). The CDR3 loop spans 19 amino acids. CDR3 loop: CASSTERFAGQPGTGELFF. CDR3 coding DNA: TGTGCCAGTAGTACCGAACGCTTCGCGGGACAGCCGGGCACCGGGGAGCTGTTTTTT.

In its sample, this clone was seen a few times. V usage is TRBV30 and J usage is TRBJ1-1; a weak D match, TRBD1 (6 bases). The germline CDR1 and CDR2 sequences are GTSNPN and SVGIG (reference sequence). The CDR3 runs 14 residues. Trimming removed 3 bases at V and 0 bases at J, with 11 bases between. This CDR3 reads CAWRARGLNTEAFF. CDR3 nucleotides: TGTGCCTGGAGGGCCAGGGGCCTGAACACTGAAGCTTTCTTT.

The chain couples TRBV19 to TRBJ2-7; D might be TRBD1 (6 bases). Germline V gives CDR1 LNHDA, CDR2 SQIVND (reference sequence). Trimming took off 5 bases at V and 0 bases at J, with 11 bases between the two ends. This CDR3 has 14 amino acids. In nucleotides, the CDR3 is TGTGCCAGTAGTCCCCAGGGGATCTCCTACGAGCAGTACTTC. Translating it yields CASSPQGISYEQYF. The whole variable domain, filled in from reference TRBV19 and TRBJ2-7, reads DGGITQSPKYLFRKEGQNVTLSCEQNLNHDAMYWYRQDPGQGLRLIYYSQIVNDFQKGDIAEGYSVSREKKESFPLTVTSAQKNPTAFYLCASSPQGISYEQYFGPGTRLTVT.

J is TRBJ1-5 and V is TRBV6-6, with 9 bases identical to TRBD1. Per the germline V gene, CDR1 is MNHNY and CDR2 is SVGAGI (reference sequence). The CDR3 is made up of 12 amino acids. Trimming at V came to 6 bases and at J to 6 bases, leaving 0 bases not matched to a gene. As DNA, the CDR3 is TGTGCCAGCAGGGGACAGGGTCAGCCCCAGCATTTT. Translation: CASRGQGQPQHF.

The CDR3 is CASSVTGKGGGYTF. CDR3 DNA: TGTGCCAGCAGTGTGACAGGGAAGGGCGGAGGCTACACCTTC. The rearrangement joins TRBV6-2 or TRBV6-3 to TRBJ1-2; 7 bases are a match to TRBD1. The CDR3 covers 14 residues. Germline V gives CDR1 MNHEY, CDR2 SVGEGT. Losses at the gene ends were 5 bases for V and 8 bases for J; bases not matched to a gene: 11.

In DNA form, the CDR3 reads TGTGCCAGCAGATCCCCGGACAGATTAGGTGGCTACACCTTC. Protein product: CASRSPDRLGGYTF. The V and J genes are TRBV7-2 and TRBJ1-2; tentative D call: TRBD1 (6 bases). The V end was cut by 6 bases, the J end by 7 bases, with 18 bases between. CDR1 and CDR2 from the germline V gene are SGHTA and FQGNSA. CDR3 length: 14 amino acids.

This rearrangement joins TRBV4-1 to TRBJ1-5; TRBD1 might be the D (5 bases). CDR1 and CDR2 from the germline V gene are MGHRA and YSYEKL. CDR3 length equals 14 residues. V lost 2 bases and J 4 bases, leaving 9 bases between the germline ends. CDR3 nucleotides: TGCGCCAGCAGCCAACGGGAGGGGAATCAGCCCCAGCATTTT. Its protein product is CASSQREGNQPQHF.

The chain joins TRBV2 to TRBJ1-6, with 7 bases aligning to TRBD1. V lost 4 bases to trimming and J lost 5 bases; unmatched junction nucleotides: 5. Germline V gene data show CDR1 as SNHLY and CDR2 as FYNNEI. This CDR3 is 15 amino acids long. DNA of the CDR3: TGTGCCAGCAGTGCTGGACAGGTGGATAATTCACCCCTCCACTTT. It encodes CASSAGQVDNSPLHF.

This rearrangement joins TRBV3-1 (or the pseudogene TRBV3-2) to TRBJ1-5; D is unresolved. From germline, CDR1 is LGHDT and CDR2 YNNKEL (reference sequence). With 1 base removed from V and 2 bases from J, the gap between germline ends came to 6 bases. The CDR3 runs to 14 residues. CDR3 sequence (DNA): TGTGCCAGCAGCCAAGGTCGGGGCAATCAGCCCCAGCATTTT. This sequence encodes CASSQGRGNQPQHF.

The chain carries TRBV14 and TRBJ2-3, with TRBD1 matching 12 bases. Trimming removed 5 bases from V and 6 bases from J; junction bases left unmatched: 9. Germline-derived CDR1 and CDR2 are SGHDN and FVKESK. CDR3 size: 16 residues. This CDR3 is CASSSGDRGRGDTQYF. Written as DNA, the CDR3 is TGTGCCAGCAGCTCCGGGGACAGGGGGCGCGGGGATACGCAGTATTTT.

About this clone: A read error may produce the germline difference seen at one junction end. The gene calls are TRBV28 and TRBJ1-2; TRBD1 matches at 11 bases. The CDR3 is 12 residues long. Germline V CDR1 and CDR2: MDHEN, SYDVKM. In DNA, the CDR3 is TGTGCCAGCAGGCAAGGACAGGGGGCAATTAGCTTC. This translates into CASRQGQGAISF.

V usage is TRBV9 and J usage is TRBJ2-1; D is uncertain. Deletions cut 0 bases from V and 11 bases from J, with 12 bases between. The CDR3 contains 13 residues. Germline values: CDR1 SGDLS, CDR2 YYNGEE. CDR3 nucleotides: TGTGCCAGCAGCGTAGGTACGACTCCTAAGCAGTTCTTC. This gives the protein CASSVGTTPKQFF.

This CDR3 reads CAWNGQGLKGEAFF. The CDR3 DNA is TGTGCCTGGAACGGACAGGGGTTAAAGGGTGAAGCTTTCTTT. The V and J genes are TRBV30 and TRBJ1-1, with TRBD1 identical over 9 bases. Germline trimming cut 4 bases from V and 7 bases from J; bases unmatched to any gene: 10. This CDR3 is built from 14 residues. The V gene's germline CDR1 is GTSNPN and CDR2 SVGIG (reference sequence).

The chain recombines TRBV5-7 with TRBJ1-5; the D gene is possibly TRBD1 (5 bases). TRBV5-7 is recorded as an ORF, its role being uncertain. The CDR3 runs 13 residues. Between the trimmed V and J ends, which lost 5 bases and 2 bases, there was a span of 8 bases. This CDR3 reads CASRIRGNQPQHF. CDR3 in DNA: TGTGCCAGCAGAATCAGGGGCAATCAGCCCCAGCATTTT.

The chain joins TRBV5-1 to TRBJ1-1; 11 bases are shared with TRBD1. Trimming cost V 6 bases and J 4 bases; bases outside gene matches: 11. This CDR3 spans 16 amino acids. From germline, CDR1 is SGHRS and CDR2 YFSETQ. The CDR3 sequence is CASIAYSGTGGTEAFF. The CDR3 coding sequence is TGCGCCAGCATCGCTTATTCCGGGACAGGGGGCACTGAAGCTTTCTTT.

This rearrangement joins TRBV25-1 to TRBJ1-1, with TRBD1 matching over 8 bases. The CDR3 has 13 residues. CDR1 and CDR2 (germline): MGHDK, SYGVNS. V shed 8 bases and J 12 bases; nucleotides not matched to a gene: 14. The CDR3 DNA reads TGTGCCAGCGGCGGACAGGGAGGAAGGAGAACTTTCTTT. Protein: CASGGQGGRRTFF. Combining the CDR3 with reference TRBV25-1 and TRBJ1-1 gives the whole variable domain EADIYQTPRYLVIGTGKKITLECSQTMGHDKMYWYQQDPGMELHLIHYSYGVNSTEKGDLSSESTVSRIRTEHFPLTLESARPSHTSQYLCASGGQGGRRTFFGQGTRLTVV.

The J gene is TRBJ2-3, the V gene TRBV4-1; D might be TRBD1 (6 bases). From germline, CDR1 is MGHRA and CDR2 YSYEKL. This CDR3 has 13 amino acids. The germline V and J ends were trimmed by 4 bases and 6 bases, with 11 bases remaining between them. The CDR3 region has the DNA TGCGCCAGCAGCCGCCTACAGGGTGATACGCAGTATTTT. This translates into CASSRLQGDTQYF.